These 31 T cell receptor beta chains came from one sample sequenced in a study of T cell responses to AZD1222 COVID-19 vaccine (dated by TCRdb to the early 2020s). Receptor amplification or capture employed the immunoSEQ multiplex PCR assay. This immuneACCESS table, as held by TCRdb, lists in-frame sequences with V and J called but not all clones. Of the missing ones, under half trace to an unresolved V gene in checked studies; the others have no known cause. The sample includes some 80,000 clones, with about 91% observed a single time. The ten largest clones add up to more than 8% of the sample. Sample time point, as interpreted from the label and publication: about 28 days (+/-7) after the second vaccine dose. The sample's treatment or condition, from its label and the paper: meningococcal conjugate vaccine given as trial control. The material sequenced was peripheral blood, taken 28 days after the second dose of the MenACWY control vaccine. The receptors derive from an adult who received the MenACWY meningococcal vaccine as a control.

The chain combines TRBV28 with TRBJ1-5; D gene ambiguous. The CDR3 has 15 amino acids. Germline lookup yields CDR1 MDHEN and CDR2 SYDVKM. The V gene lost 6 bases and the J gene lost 0 bases, with 12 bases spanning the gap. DNA of the CDR3: TGTGCCAGCAGACCCGAAGGTTTTAGCAATCAGCCCCAGCATTTT. Protein: CASRPEGFSNQPQHF.

This clone has only a few counts. The CDR3 loop is CATSRDQGTGSETQYF. Written as DNA, the CDR3 is TGTGCCACCAGCAGAGATCAGGGGACAGGGTCAGAGACCCAGTACTTC. The V call is TRBV15, the J call TRBJ2-5; 9 bases fit TRBD1. V lost 0 bases and J lost 4; bases outside the gene matches: 6. The CDR3 totals 16 residues. Germline CDR1 is LNHNV and CDR2 is YYDKDF (reference sequence).

The chain joins TRBV5-1 to TRBJ2-3; 9 bases fit TRBD1. The trim removed 0 bases at V and 2 bases at J, leaving 10 bases unmatched. The CDR3 runs 18 residues. Germline loops: CDR1 SGHRS, CDR2 YFSETQ. In nucleotides, the CDR3 is TGCGCCAGCAGCTTGGAACCGGTAGGGACAGGGATCACAGATACGCAGTATTTT. Amino acids: CASSLEPVGTGITDTQYF.

This chain connects TRBV21-1 to TRBJ2-7; the D call of TRBD1 is as the table states it, not checked on the DNA. TRBV21-1 is an annotated pseudogene. The CDR3 covers 15 residues. CDR3 nucleotides: TGTGCCAGCAGCCCCCCGGGACAGGGCTTGGGCGAGCAGTACTTC. This gives the protein CASSPPGQGLGEQYF.

The gene calls are TRBV7-2 and TRBJ2-7; 10 bases are shared with TRBD1. The CDR3 has 14 amino acids. In germline, CDR1 is SGHTA, CDR2 FQGNSA. The V gene end was trimmed by 6 bases and the J gene end by 3 bases; junction bases not matched to a gene: 5. The CDR3 nucleotides are TGTGCCAGCAGGGGAGGACAGGGGGGCTACGAGCAGTACTTC. It specifies CASRGGQGGYEQYF.

J is TRBJ2-1 and V is TRBV9; D unclear. Trimming took 4 bases from V and 1 from J, leaving 9 bases between them. The length of the CDR3 is 14 residues. The V gene's germline CDR1 is SGDLS and CDR2 YYNGEE. CDR3 region: CASSITASYNEQFF. The CDR3 nucleotides are TGTGCCAGCAGCATCACAGCATCCTACAATGAGCAGTTCTTC.

The chain links TRBV3-1 (or the pseudogene TRBV3-2) to TRBJ2-5; 11 bases align to TRBD2. This CDR3 spans 16 amino acids. From germline, CDR1 is LGHDT and CDR2 YNNKEL (reference sequence). V lost 0 bases, J lost 8 bases, and 8 bases stayed unmatched. CDR3 sequence: CASSQDSSGGYRTQYF. In nucleotides, the CDR3 is TGTGCCAGCAGCCAAGACTCTAGCGGGGGGTACCGAACCCAGTACTTC.

The V and J genes are TRBV2 and TRBJ1-2; tentative D call: TRBD1 (6 bases). With 3 bases removed from V and 4 bases from J, the gap between germline ends came to 15 bases. The CDR3 sequence is 15 residues long. Germline V gene data show CDR1 as SNHLY and CDR2 as FYNNEI. DNA of the CDR3: TGTGCCAGCAGTGACCAGGGGATGGCGATCTATGGCTACACCTTC. It is translated as CASSDQGMAIYGYTF.

In this sample, this clone turned up once. The chain is built from TRBV19 and TRBJ1-5, with 12 nucleotides matching TRBD1. Germline V gene data show CDR1 as LNHDA and CDR2 as SQIVND (reference sequence). This CDR3 is 15 amino acids long. V lost 5 bases and J lost 6; bases outside the gene matches: 5. The CDR3 nucleotides are TGTGCCAGTAGTCTCGGGACAGGGGGCGGTCAGCCCCAGCATTTT. Its protein product is CASSLGTGGGQPQHF.

This chain joins TRBV4-1 and TRBJ1-5; D call uncertain. V shed 0 bases and J shed 2 bases, with 11 bases lying between them. CDR1 is MGHRA and CDR2 is YSYEKL in the germline V gene. The CDR3 is made up of 16 amino acids. DNA for the CDR3: TGCGCCAGCAGCCAAGAATCGGGGTATGGCAATCAGCCCCAGCATTTT. Protein product: CASSQESGYGNQPQHF.

The CDR3 nucleotides read TGTGCCAGCAGCGTTAGGCCGGGACAGGGTAATGGCTACACCTTC. This gives the protein CASSVRPGQGNGYTF. The chain uses TRBV9 and TRBJ1-2; TRBD1 matches 9 bases. This CDR3 has 15 amino acids. CDR1 SGDLS and CDR2 YYNGEE come from the germline V gene. With 2 bases clipped from V and 6 bases from J, the junction kept 8 bases outside the gene matches.

The genes are TRBV24-1 and TRBJ1-5, with 10 bases fitting TRBD1. V lost 5 bases to trimming and J lost 1 base; unmatched junction nucleotides: 7. The CDR3 is made up of 17 amino acids. In germline, CDR1 is KGHDR, CDR2 SFDVKD. CDR3 sequence reads: CATSGEGDRGSNQPQHF. CDR3 bases: TGTGCCACCAGTGGAGAGGGGGACAGGGGAAGCAATCAGCCCCAGCATTTT.

The gene calls are TRBV20-1 and TRBJ1-2; 7 bases are a match to TRBD1. Germline V lookup: CDR1 DFQATT, CDR2 SNEGSKA (reference sequence). The CDR3 covers 11 residues. V dropped 6 bases and J dropped 3; count of bases not matched to a gene: 1. DNA for the CDR3: TGCAGTGCAGGGACAGACTATGGCTACACCTTC. It encodes CSAGTDYGYTF.

The chain carries TRBV3-1 (or the pseudogene TRBV3-2) and TRBJ1-1; D gene uncertain. V gave up 4 bases and J gave up 1 base, with 10 bases separating them. Germline CDR1 is LGHDT and CDR2 is YNNKEL (reference sequence). This CDR3 is 14 amino acids long. The CDR3 protein is CASSPQHRNTEAFF. The CDR3 DNA reads TGTGCCAGCAGCCCACAACACCGGAACACTGAAGCTTTCTTT.

The chain links TRBV3-1 (or the pseudogene TRBV3-2) to TRBJ1-3; D is unresolved. CDR3 size: 15 residues. Looked up from germline, CDR1 is LGHDT and CDR2 is YNNKEL (reference sequence). Between the trimmed V and J ends, which lost 4 bases and 1 base, there was a span of 11 bases. The CDR3, as DNA: TGTGCCAGCAGCCCTACGGGAACTTCTGGAAACACCATATATTTT. Protein: CASSPTGTSGNTIYF.

This clone was picked up one time. V gene TRBV6-1 combines with J gene TRBJ1-5; 10 bases align to TRBD1. Trimming took 2 bases from V and 1 from J; bases not matched to a gene: 14. This CDR3 has 20 amino acids. CDR1 MNHNS and CDR2 SASEGT come from the germline V gene. The CDR3 bases are TGTGCCAGCAGTGAATTTTTTGGTGGGACAGGGGCCCGAAGCAATCAGCCCCAGCATTTT. Translation gives CASSEFFGGTGARSNQPQHF.

This rearrangement joins TRBV5-1 to TRBJ1-2; 11 nucleotides agree with TRBD1. V was clipped by 4 bases and J by 7 bases; unmatched bases: 6. CDR3 size: 14 residues. CDR1 is SGHRS, CDR2 YFSETQ, per germline. The CDR3 sequence is CASSLGQGAGGYTF. CDR3 DNA sequence: TGCGCCAGCAGCCTCGGACAGGGGGCGGGTGGCTACACCTTC.

This clone showed up just a few times. The gene calls are TRBV2 and TRBJ2-2, with a weak D call TRBD2 (5 bases). The germline V gene encodes CDR1 SNHLY and CDR2 FYNNEI. There are 15 residues in the CDR3. The V gene lost 4 bases and the J gene lost 0 bases, with 9 bases spanning the gap. The CDR3 DNA reads as TGTGCCAGCAGTGGGAAGCGGACGAACACCGGGGAGCTGTTTTTT. As protein: CASSGKRTNTGELFF.

The rearrangement uses TRBV18 and TRBJ2-7; D may be TRBD2 (6 bases). This CDR3 is built from 18 residues. Germline-derived CDR1 and CDR2 are KGHSH and LQKENI. V shed 3 bases and J shed 3 bases, with 24 bases lying between them. CDR3 sequence: CASSPGFIPGEPSYEQYF. The CDR3 DNA follows: TGTGCCAGCTCACCTGGGTTCATACCGGGAGAGCCCAGCTACGAGCAGTACTTC.

The chain joins TRBV19 to TRBJ1-6, with TRBD1 matching over 9 bases. CDR1 and CDR2 (germline): LNHDA, SQIVND (reference sequence). V lost 8 bases to trimming and J lost 7 bases; unmatched junction nucleotides: 3. This CDR3 is built from 13 residues. The CDR3, as DNA: TGTGCCAGTTCCGGACAGGGGAATTCACCCCTCCACTTT. Translation gives CASSGQGNSPLHF.

The chain uses TRBV15 and TRBJ2-1, with a weak D call TRBD1 (5 bases). Germline CDR1 and CDR2: LNHNV and YYDKDF (reference sequence). CDR3 length: 13 amino acids. V was trimmed by 5 bases and J by 5 bases, leaving 10 bases between them. The CDR3 loop is CATSRQGNNEQFF. The CDR3 coding sequence is TGTGCCACCAGCCGTCAGGGTAACAATGAGCAGTTCTTC.

The chain recombines TRBV19 with TRBJ1-5; TRBD1 might be the D (6 bases). Germline V lookup: CDR1 LNHDA, CDR2 SQIVND (reference sequence). V was pared by 5 bases and J by 9 bases, with 17 bases between. The CDR3 is 14 residues long. The CDR3: CASSSGTPAGPQHF. The DNA for the CDR3 is TGTGCCAGTAGTTCCGGGACACCGGCCGGGCCCCAGCATTTT. Full variable domain (outside the CDR3, taken from reference TRBV19 and TRBJ1-5): DGGITQSPKYLFRKEGQNVTLSCEQNLNHDAMYWYRQDPGQGLRLIYYSQIVNDFQKGDIAEGYSVSREKKESFPLTVTSAQKNPTAFYLCASSSGTPAGPQHFGDGTRLSIL.

The rearrangement joins TRBV27 to TRBJ2-7, with D uncertain. Germline values: CDR1 MNHEY, CDR2 SMNVEV (reference sequence). There are 14 residues in the CDR3. Between the trimmed V and J ends, which lost 5 bases and 0 bases, there was a span of 11 bases. The CDR3 protein is CASSLTMLSYEQYF. Here the CDR3 DNA reads TGTGCCAGCAGTCTCACAATGCTCTCCTACGAGCAGTACTTC.

The chain is built from TRBV7-2 and TRBJ2-1, with D tentatively TRBD1 (5 bases). Trimming took off 1 base at V and 6 bases at J, with 10 bases between the two ends. The CDR3 has 14 amino acids. Germline CDR1 is SGHTA and CDR2 is FQGNSA. The CDR3 coding sequence is TGTGCCAGCAGCTTAGTTTCAGGGCCCAATGAGCAGTTCTTC. This codes for CASSLVSGPNEQFF.

The chain uses TRBV25-1 and TRBJ1-2; D gene ambiguous. The length of the CDR3 is 13 residues. Trimming left V 6 bases short and J 8 bases short, with 16 bases between. Germline V gene data show CDR1 as MGHDK and CDR2 as SYGVNS. The CDR3 here is CASRAGTAWGYTF. The CDR3 DNA reads TGTGCCAGCAGAGCGGGAACCGCCTGGGGCTACACCTTC.

The CDR3, as DNA: TGTGCCAGTAGTATAGCACTAGCGGGATTCACCGGGGAGCTGTTTTTT. This codes for CASSIALAGFTGELFF. V usage is TRBV19 and J usage is TRBJ2-2, with 10 bases identical to TRBD2. Trimming cost V 1 base and J 4 bases; bases outside gene matches: 3. The germline V gene has CDR1 LNHDA and CDR2 SQIVND (reference sequence). The CDR3 has 16 residues.

The chain is built from TRBV15 and TRBJ2-7; 8 nucleotides agree with TRBD2. V trimming: 5 bases; J trimming: 3 bases; junction bases outside the gene matches: 3. The CDR3 spans 13 residues. The germline V gene has CDR1 LNHNV and CDR2 YYDKDF (reference sequence). This chain's CDR3 is CATSGTSGYEQYF. The CDR3 bases are TGTGCCACCAGCGGAACTAGCGGCTACGAGCAGTACTTC.

The chain employs TRBV2 and TRBJ1-4; unclear D gene. CDR1 SNHLY and CDR2 FYNNEI come from the germline V gene. Between the trimmed V and J ends, which lost 1 base and 0 bases, there was a span of 6 bases. CDR3 size: 15 residues. The CDR3 region has the DNA TGTGCCAGCAGTGAAGGGCTAACAACTAATGAAAAACTGTTTTTT. It encodes CASSEGLTTNEKLFF.

The V and J genes are TRBV30 and TRBJ1-2; TRBD1 matches at 7 bases. The germline V gene encodes CDR1 GTSNPN and CDR2 SVGIG (reference sequence). The V gene end was trimmed by 3 bases and the J gene end by 6 bases; junction bases not matched to a gene: 7. CDR3 size: 13 residues. In DNA, the CDR3 is TGTGCCTGGAGGTTAGACAGGGTTCATGGCTACACCTTC. This gives the protein CAWRLDRVHGYTF.

The CDR3 region has the DNA TGTGCCACCAGCAGAGATGTGGGGAGGGGTCAGCCCCAGCATTTT. Its protein is CATSRDVGRGQPQHF. V usage is TRBV15 and J usage is TRBJ1-5; a weak D match, TRBD1 (5 bases). This CDR3 is 15 amino acids long. The V gene lost 0 bases and the J gene lost 6 bases, with 12 bases spanning the gap. Germline V gene data show CDR1 as LNHNV and CDR2 as YYDKDF (reference sequence).

The chain has TRBV11-3 and TRBJ1-1; TRBD1 might be the D (6 bases). The V gene lost 0 bases and the J gene lost 5 bases, with 13 bases spanning the gap. Germline CDR1 and CDR2: SGHNT and YENEEA. The CDR3 covers 15 residues. CDR3 bases: TGTGCCAGCAGCTTAGATTCGGGGGCGCGGACTGAAGCTTTCTTT. Translation: CASSLDSGARTEAFF.